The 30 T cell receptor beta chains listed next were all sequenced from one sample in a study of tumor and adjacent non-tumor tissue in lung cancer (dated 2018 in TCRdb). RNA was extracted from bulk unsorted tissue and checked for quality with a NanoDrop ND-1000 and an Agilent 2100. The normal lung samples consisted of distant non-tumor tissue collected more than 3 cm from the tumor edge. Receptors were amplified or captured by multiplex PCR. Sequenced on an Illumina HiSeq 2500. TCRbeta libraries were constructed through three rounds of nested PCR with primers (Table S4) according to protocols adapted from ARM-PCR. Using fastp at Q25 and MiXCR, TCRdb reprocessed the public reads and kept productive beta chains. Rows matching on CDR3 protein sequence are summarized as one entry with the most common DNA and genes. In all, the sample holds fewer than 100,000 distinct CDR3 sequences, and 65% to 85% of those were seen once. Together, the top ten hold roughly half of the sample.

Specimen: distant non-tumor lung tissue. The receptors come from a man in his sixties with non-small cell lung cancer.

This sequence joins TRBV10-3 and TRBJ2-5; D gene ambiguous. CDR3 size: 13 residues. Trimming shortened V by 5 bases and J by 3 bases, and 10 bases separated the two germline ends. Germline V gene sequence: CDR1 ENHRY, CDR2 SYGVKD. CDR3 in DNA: TGTGCCATCAGTCGGACGGTGGAAGAGACCCAGTACTTC. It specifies CAISRTVEETQYF.

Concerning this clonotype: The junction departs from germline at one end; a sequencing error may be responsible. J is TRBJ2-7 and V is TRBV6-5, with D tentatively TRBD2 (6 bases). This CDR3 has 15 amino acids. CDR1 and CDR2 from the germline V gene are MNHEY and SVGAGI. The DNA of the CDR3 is TGTGCCAGCGGCAATTGGGGAGTCACTAGCTACGAGCAGTATTTC. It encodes CASGNWGVTSYEQYF.

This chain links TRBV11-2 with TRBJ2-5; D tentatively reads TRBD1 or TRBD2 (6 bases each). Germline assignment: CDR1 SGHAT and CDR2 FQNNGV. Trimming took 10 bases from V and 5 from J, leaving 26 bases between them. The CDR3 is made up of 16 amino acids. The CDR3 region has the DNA TGTGCCAACAACTCCACAAAGGGGGGACCAAAGGAGACCCAGTACTTC. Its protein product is CANNSTKGGPKETQYF.

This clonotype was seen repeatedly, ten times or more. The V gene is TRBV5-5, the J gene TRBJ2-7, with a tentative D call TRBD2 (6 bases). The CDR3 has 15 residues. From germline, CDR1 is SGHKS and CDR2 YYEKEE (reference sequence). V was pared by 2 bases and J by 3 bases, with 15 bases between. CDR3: CASSLRRDAFYEQYF. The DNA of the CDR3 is TGTGCCAGCAGCTTACGGAGGGACGCCTTCTACGAGCAGTACTTC. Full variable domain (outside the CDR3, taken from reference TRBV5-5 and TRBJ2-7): DAGVTQSPTHLIKTRGQQVTLRCSPISGHKSVSWYQQVLGQGPQFIFQYYEKEERGRGNFPDRFSARQFPNYSSELNVNALLLGDSALYLCASSLRRDAFYEQYFGPGTRLTVT.

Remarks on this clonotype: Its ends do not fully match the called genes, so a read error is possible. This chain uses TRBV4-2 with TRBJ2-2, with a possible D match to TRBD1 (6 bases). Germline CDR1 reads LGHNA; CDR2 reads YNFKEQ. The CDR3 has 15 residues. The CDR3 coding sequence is TGTGCCAGCAGTCAAGGGATAGGGGACACCGGGGAACTGTTTTTT. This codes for CASSQGIGDTGELFF.

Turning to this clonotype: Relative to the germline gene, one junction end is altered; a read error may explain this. CDR3 sequence: CASSLYGGMNPYEEYF. As DNA, the CDR3 is TGTGCCAGCAGCTTATACGGTGGTATGAACCCCTACGAGGAGTACTTC. This sequence joins TRBV13 and TRBJ2-7; D is unclear. The CDR3 sequence is 16 residues long. Germline V gene data show CDR1 as PRHDT and CDR2 as FYEKMQ (reference sequence).

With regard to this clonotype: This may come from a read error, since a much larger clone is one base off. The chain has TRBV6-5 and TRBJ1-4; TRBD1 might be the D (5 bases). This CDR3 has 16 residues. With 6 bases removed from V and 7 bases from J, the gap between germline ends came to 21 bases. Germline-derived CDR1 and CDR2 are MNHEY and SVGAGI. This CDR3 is CASRSPRGDQGEKLFF. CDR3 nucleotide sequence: TGTGCCAGCAGATCCCCAAGGGGAGATCAGGGTGAAAAACTGTTTTTT.

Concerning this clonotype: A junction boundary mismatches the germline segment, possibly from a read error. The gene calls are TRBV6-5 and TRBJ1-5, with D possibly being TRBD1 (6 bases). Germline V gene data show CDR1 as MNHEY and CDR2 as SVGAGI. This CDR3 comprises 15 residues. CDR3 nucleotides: TGTGCCAGCAGTTGCCTACAGGGAAGCAACCAGCCCCAACATTTT. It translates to CASSCLQGSNQPQHF.

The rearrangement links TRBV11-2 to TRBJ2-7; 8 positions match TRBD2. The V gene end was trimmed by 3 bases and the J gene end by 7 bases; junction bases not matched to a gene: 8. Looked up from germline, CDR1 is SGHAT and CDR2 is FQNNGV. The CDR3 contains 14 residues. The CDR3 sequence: CASSFKREYGEQYF. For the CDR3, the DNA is TGTGCCAGCAGCTTCAAGCGGGAGTACGGTGAGCAGTACTTC.

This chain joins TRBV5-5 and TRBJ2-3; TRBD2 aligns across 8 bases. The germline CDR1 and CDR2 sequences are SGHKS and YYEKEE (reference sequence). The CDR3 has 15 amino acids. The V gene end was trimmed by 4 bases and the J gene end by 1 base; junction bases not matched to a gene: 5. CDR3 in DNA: TGTGCCAGCAGCCCTGCGACTAGCGGCACAGATACGCAGTATTTT. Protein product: CASSPATSGTDTQYF.

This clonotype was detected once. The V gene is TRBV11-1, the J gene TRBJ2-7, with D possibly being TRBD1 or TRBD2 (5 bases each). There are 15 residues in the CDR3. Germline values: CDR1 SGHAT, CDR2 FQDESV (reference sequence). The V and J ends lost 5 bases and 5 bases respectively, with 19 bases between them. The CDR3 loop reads CASSGTNGTADEQYF. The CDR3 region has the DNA TGTGCCAGCAGCGGAACTAACGGGACGGCAGACGAGCAGTACTTC.

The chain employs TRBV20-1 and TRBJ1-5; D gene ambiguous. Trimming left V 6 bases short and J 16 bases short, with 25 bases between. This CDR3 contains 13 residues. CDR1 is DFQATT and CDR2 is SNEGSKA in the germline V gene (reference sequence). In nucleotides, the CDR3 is TGCAGTGCCCGCGGAGGTGGCATTCAGCCCCGACATTTT. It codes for CSARGGGIQPRHF.

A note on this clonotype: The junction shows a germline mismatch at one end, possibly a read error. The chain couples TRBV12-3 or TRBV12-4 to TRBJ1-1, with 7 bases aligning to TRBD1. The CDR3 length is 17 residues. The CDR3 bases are TGTGCCAGCAGCATAACTATGACAGGGTGCATGAACACTGAAGCTTCCTTT. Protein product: CASSITMTGCMNTEASF.

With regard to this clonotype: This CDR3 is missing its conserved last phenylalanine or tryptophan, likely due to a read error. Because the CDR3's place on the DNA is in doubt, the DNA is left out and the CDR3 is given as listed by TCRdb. CDR3 sequence: CASTSTGEETQHL. The rearrangement links TRBV11-2 to TRBJ2-5; the table names TRBD1, a call not compared with the DNA. The CDR3 adds up to 13 amino acids, both ends counted. Per germline, CDR1 SGHAT and CDR2 FQNNGV.

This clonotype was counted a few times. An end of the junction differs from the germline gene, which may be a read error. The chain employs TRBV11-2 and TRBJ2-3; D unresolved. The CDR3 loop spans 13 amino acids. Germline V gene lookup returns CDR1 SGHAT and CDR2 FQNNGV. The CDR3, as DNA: TGTGCCAGCAACTTAAGCCCCACAGATATGCAGTATTTT. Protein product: CASNLSPTDMQYF.

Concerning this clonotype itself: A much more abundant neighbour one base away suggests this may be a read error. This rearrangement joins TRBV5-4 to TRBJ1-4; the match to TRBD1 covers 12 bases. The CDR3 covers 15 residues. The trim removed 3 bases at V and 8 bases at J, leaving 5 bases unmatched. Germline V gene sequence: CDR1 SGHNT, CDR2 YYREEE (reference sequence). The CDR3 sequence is CASSSSGQGAEKLFF. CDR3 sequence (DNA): TGTGCCAGCAGCTCCTCGGGACAGGGGGCGGAAAAACTGTTTTTT.

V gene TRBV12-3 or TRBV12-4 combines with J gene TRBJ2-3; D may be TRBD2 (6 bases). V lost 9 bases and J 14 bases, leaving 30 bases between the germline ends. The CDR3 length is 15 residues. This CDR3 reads CASIRGTGGVTGPYF. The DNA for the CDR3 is TGTGCCAGTATTCGGGGGACCGGGGGAGTCACGGGGCCGTATTTT.

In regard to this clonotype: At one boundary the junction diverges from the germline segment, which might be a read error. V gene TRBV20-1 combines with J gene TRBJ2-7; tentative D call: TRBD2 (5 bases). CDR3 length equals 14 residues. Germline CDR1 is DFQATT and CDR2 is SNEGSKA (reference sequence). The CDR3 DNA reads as TGCAGTGTTAGAGATCGTGGTAGGGAGTACGAGCAGTACTTC. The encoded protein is CSVRDRGREYEQYF.

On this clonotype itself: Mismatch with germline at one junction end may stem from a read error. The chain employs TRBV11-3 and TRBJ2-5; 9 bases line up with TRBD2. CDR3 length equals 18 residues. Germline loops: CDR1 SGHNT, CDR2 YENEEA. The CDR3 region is CASSLGAAGGLVQEIQYF. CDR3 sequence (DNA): TGTGCCAGTAGCTTAGGAGCGGCGGGGGGGCTAGTTCAAGAGATCCAGTACTTC.

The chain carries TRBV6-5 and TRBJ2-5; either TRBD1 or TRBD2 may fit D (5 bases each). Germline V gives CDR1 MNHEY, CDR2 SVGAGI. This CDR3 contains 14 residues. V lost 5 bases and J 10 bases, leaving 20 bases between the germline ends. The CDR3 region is CASSDTGTVGIQYF. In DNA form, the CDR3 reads TGTGCCAGCAGTGATACCGGGACCGTGGGGATCCAGTACTTC.

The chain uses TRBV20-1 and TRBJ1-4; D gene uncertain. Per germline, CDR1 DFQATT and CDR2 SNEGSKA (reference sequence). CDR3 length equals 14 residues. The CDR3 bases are TGCACTGCCAAGGACGACACGGGTGATGAAAAACTGTTTTTT. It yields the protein CTAKDDTGDEKLFF.

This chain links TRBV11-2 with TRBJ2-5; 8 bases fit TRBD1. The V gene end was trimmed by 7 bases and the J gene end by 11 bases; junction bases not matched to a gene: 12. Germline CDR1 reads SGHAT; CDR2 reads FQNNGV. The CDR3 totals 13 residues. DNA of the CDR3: TGTGCCAGCAACTCTACAGGGGGAGATACGCAGTACTTC. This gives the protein CASNSTGGDTQYF. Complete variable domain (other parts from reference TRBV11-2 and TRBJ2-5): EAGVAQSPRYKIIEKRQSVAFWCNPISGHATLYWYQQILGQGPKLLIQFQNNGVVDDSQLPKDRFSAERLKGVDSTLKIQPAKLEDSAVYLCASNSTGGDTQYFGPGTRLLVL.

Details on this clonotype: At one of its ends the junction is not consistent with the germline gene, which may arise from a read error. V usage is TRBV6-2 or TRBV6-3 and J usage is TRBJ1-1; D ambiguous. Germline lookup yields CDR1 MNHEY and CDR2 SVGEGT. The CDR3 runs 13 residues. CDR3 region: CASSYWENTEAFF. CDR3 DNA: TGTGCCAGTAGTTACTGGGAGAACACTGAAGCTTTCTTT.

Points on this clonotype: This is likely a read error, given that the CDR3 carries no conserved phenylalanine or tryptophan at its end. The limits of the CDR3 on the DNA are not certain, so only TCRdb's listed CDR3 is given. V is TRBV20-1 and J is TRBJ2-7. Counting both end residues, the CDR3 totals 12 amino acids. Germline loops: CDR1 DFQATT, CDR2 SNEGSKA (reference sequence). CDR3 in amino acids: CNASAVTYEQYS.

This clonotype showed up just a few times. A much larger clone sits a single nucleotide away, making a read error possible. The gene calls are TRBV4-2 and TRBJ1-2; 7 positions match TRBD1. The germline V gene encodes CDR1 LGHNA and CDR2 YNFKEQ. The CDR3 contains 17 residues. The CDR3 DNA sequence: TGTGTCAGCAGCGAAGGAGTTGTGCGACAGGGCGGCTATGGCTACACCTTC. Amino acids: CVSSEGVVRQGGYGYTF.

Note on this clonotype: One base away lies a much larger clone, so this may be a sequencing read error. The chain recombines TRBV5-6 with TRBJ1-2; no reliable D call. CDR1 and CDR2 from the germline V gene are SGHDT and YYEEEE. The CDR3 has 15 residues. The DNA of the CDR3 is TGTGCCAACAGCTTGGCCGCAGGATCGGGGTATGGCTACACCTTC. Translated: CANSLAAGSGYGYTF.

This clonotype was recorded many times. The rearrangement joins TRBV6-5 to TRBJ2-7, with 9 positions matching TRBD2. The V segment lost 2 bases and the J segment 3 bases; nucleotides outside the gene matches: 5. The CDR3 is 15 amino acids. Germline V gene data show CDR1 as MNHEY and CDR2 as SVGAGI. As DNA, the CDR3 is TGTGCCAGCAGTTACCATTCGACTAGCGGCTACGAGCAGTACTTC. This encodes CASSYHSTSGYEQYF.

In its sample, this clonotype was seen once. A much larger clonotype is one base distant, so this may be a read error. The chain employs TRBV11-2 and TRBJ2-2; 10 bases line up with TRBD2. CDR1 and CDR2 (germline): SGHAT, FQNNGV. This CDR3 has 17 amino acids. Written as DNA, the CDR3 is TGTGTCAGCAGCTTAGGGACTAGCGCCCTCAACACCGGGGAGCTGTTTTTT. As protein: CVSSLGTSALNTGELFF.

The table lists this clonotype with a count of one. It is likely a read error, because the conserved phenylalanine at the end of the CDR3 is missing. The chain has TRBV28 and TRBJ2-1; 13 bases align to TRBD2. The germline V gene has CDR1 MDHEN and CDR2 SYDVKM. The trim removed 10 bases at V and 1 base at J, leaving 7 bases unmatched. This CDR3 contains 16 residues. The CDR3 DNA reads TGTGCCAACGGACTAGCGGGGGACCCGTCCTACAATGAGCAGTTCATC. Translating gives CANGLAGDPSYNEQFI.

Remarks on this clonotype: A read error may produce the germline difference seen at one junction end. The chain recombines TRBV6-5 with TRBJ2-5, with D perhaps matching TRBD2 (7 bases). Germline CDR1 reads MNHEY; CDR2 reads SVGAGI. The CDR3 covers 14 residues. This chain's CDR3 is CAASDTGTAGAQYF. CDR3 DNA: TGTGCCGCCAGTGATACCGGGACCGCGGGGGCCCAATACTTC.